Described below is a single T cell receptor beta chain sequence and its context. The assay was immunoSEQ multiplex PCR, and TCRdb's table has in-frame clones only and misses some. The sample has roughly 92,000 clones, approximately 92% seen once. This entry comes from a study of OX40 agonist ivuxolimab in advanced cancers. The CDR3 covers 18 residues. The sequence came from an adult with an advanced solid tumor such as melanoma, head and neck, liver or kidney cancer. The chain carries TRBV12-2 and TRBJ2-6; the table calls TRBD1, which could not be checked here. TRBV12-2 counts as a pseudogene. Sequencing used CD4+ or CD8+ T cells sorted from blood, obtained in a trial of the OX40 agonist ivuxolimab. CDR3 in DNA: TGTGCAAGTCGCCCTAGGCAGGGTTCGCTCTCTGGGGCCAACGTCCTGACTTTC. It is translated as CASRPRQGSLSGANVLTF.